This TCR beta chain comes out of a study of vaccination and CD4 T cells after COVID-19. Whole-study results and caveats: Median SARS-CoV-2-reactive clonotypes rose from roughly 22 to 38, not significantly.

This sample's treatment: 10-day PBMC culture with coronavirus spike peptide pools or control peptides (ViraFEST assay). With regard to this clonotype: Its antigen is unidentified.

Germline V lookup: CDR1 KGHSY, CDR2 FQNENV. V was pared by 4 bases and J by 4 bases, with 17 bases between. This CDR3 spans 15 amino acids. Cultured CD4+ T cell DNA underwent sequencing with the Oncomine TCR Beta short-read assay. In TCRdb, the PCR reads were re-called with MiXCR into one record per CDR3 protein. The data contain roughly 20,000 distinct CDR3 sequences, roughly 42% of them singletons. The TCR sequence derives from a human donor who had recovered from COVID-19. The chain recombines TRBV16 with TRBJ2-7, with D maybe TRBD1 (6 bases). Sequenced here: CD4+ T cells from blood, cultured in vitro, sampled before SARS-CoV-2 vaccination. In DNA form, the CDR3 reads TGTGCCAGCAGCCCCGAAACAGGGTACGGATACGAGCAGTACTTC. Protein product: CASSPETGYGYEQYF.